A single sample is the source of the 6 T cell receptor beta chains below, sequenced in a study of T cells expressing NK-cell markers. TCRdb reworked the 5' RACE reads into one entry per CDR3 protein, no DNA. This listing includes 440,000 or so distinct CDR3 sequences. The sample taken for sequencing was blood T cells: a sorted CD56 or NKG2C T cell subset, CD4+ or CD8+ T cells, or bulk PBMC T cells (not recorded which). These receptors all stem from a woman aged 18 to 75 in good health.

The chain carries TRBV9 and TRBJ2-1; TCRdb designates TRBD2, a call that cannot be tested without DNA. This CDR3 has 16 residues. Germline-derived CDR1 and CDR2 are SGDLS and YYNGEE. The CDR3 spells CASSAPTGKVQIGQFF.

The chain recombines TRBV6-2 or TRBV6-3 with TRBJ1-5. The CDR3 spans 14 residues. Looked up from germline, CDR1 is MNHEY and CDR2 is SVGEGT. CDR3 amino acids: CASRESGSNQPQHF.

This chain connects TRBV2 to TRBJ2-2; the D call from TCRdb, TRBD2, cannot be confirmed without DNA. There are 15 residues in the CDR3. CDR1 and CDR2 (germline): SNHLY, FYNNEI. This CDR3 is CASSVTSGSPGELFF.

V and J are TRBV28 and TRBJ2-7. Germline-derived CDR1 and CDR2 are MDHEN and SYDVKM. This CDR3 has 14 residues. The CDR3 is CASSFNGRSYEQYF.

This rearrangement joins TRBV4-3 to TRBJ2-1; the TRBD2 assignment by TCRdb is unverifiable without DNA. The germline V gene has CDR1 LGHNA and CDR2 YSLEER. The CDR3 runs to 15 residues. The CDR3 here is CASSQGFSGNNEQFF.

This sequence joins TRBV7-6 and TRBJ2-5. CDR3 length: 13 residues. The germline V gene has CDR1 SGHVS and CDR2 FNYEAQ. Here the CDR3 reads CASSLRSPETQYF.